This is a list of T cell receptor beta chains from one sample in a study of blood T cell repertoires in COVID-19. Clones were sequenced by immunoSEQ multiplex PCR, and TCRdb holds only the in-frame ones, with some missing. The profile shows 75,000 to 95,000 clones, around 80% of them singletons. The specimen sequenced was peripheral blood. Receptors originate from a man aged 55 to 70 with COVID-19, enrolled during active disease. Each CDR3 is given with its conserved first and last residue. The D gene is left open where the match is weak. Size is stated for part of the rows, as once, few or many counts, or as a class when the clone is expanded.

>TRBJ2-7|TRBV4-2|-|-
TGTGCCAGCAGCCAAACCCTCGGCGGGACCTCCTACGAGCAGTACTTC
CASSQTLGGTSYEQYF
>TRBJ2-2|TRBV10-3|-|TRBD2
TGTGCCATCAGTGGCTCTAGCGGGGGAGGCACCGGGGAGCTGTTTTTT
CAISGSSGGGTGELFF
>TRBJ1-2|TRBV28|-|-
TGTGCCAGCAGATCCGACACCAACTATGGCTACACCTTC
CASRSDTNYGYTF
>TRBJ1-1|TRBV27|-|-
TGTGCCAGCAGTCTTCAGGCGATGAACACTGAAGCTTTCTTT
CASSLQAMNTEAFF
>TRBJ2-7|TRBV15|-|TRBD2
TGTGCCACCAGCAGAGCTAGCGGGGGCTACGAGCAGTACTTC
CATSRASGGYEQYF
>TRBJ2-1|TRBV29-1|-|-
TGCAGCGCCCCGGGGTCGGTTTACAATGAGCAGTTCTTC
CSAPGSVYNEQFF
>TRBJ1-1|TRBV11-2|once|TRBD1
TGTGCCAGCAGCTTAGAAGGGGGCGGGAACACTGAAGCTTTCTTT
CASSLEGGGNTEAFF
>TRBJ2-2|TRBV15|-|TRBD1
TGTGCCACCAGCACTAACCAGTACTCACCGGGACAGGGGGGGAACGCCGGGGAGCTGTTTTTT
CATSTNQYSPGQGGNAGELFF
>TRBJ2-5|TRBV7-2|few|-
TGTGCCAGCACCCAAGGGGGGGCGGAAGAGACCCAGTACTTC
CASTQGGAEETQYF
>TRBJ1-4|TRBV2|few|-
TGTGCCAGCCGGGGTCACGGGGATGAAAAACTGTTTTTT
CASRGHGDEKLFF
>TRBJ2-1|TRBV4-1|-|TRBD2
TGCGCCAGCAGCCAGGATATAATAGCGGGGTCCTACAATGAGCAGTTCTTC
CASSQDIIAGSYNEQFF
>TRBJ1-2|TRBV6-1|-|TRBD1
TGTGCCAGCAGTGAATCACAGGGGGCTTATGGCTACACCTTC
CASSESQGAYGYTF
>TRBJ1-5|TRBV19|-|-
TGTGCCAGTAGTCTAAAGGGGCTGAATCAGCCCCAGCATTTT
CASSLKGLNQPQHF
>TRBJ2-1|TRBV2|-|-
TGTGCCAGCAGTGTGGGTGGGGCGCCCTACAATGAGCAGTTCTTC
CASSVGGAPYNEQFF
>TRBJ1-3|TRBV20-1|-|-
TGCAGTGCTAGTAGGGAGTCCTCTGGAAACACCATATATTTT
CSASRESSGNTIYF
>TRBJ1-1|TRBV19|-|-
TGTGCCAGTAGTCCCGGACAGACAGCGAACACTGAAGCTTTCTTT
CASSPGQTANTEAFF
>TRBJ2-5|TRBV9|-|-
TGTGCCAGCAGCGTAGAGGGCGGGGATGAGACCCAGTACTTC
CASSVEGGDETQYF
>TRBJ2-2|TRBV2|-|TRBD2
TGTGCCAGCAGTGGACCGGGAGGCCCCGGGGAGCTGTTTTTT
CASSGPGGPGELFF
>TRBJ1-1|TRBV7-7|-|-
TGTGCTAGCAGCTTCCGGAGGGACACTGAAGCTTTCTTT
CASSFRRDTEAFF
>TRBJ2-2|TRBV7-8|-|TRBD1
TGTGCCAGCAGCTTTCACGACAGGGTGGTCGGGGAGCTGTTTTTT
CASSFHDRVVGELFF
>TRBJ2-3|TRBV2|-|TRBD2
TGTGCCAGCAGTGTAAACCTAGCGGGGAAAGATACGCAGTATTTT
CASSVNLAGKDTQYF
>TRBJ1-1|TRBV7-9|-|-
TGTGCCAGCAGCTTACAGGGATTCGCTGAAGCTTTCTTT
CASSLQGFAEAFF
>TRBJ1-2|TRBV6-6|-|TRBD1
TGTGCCAGCAGTCCATCGACAGGGGGCGTTATCGACTATGGCTACACCTTC
CASSPSTGGVIDYGYTF
>TRBJ1-1|TRBV15|-|TRBD1
TGTGCCACCAGCAGGAACAGGGGGTCGAACACTGAAGCTTTCTTT
CATSRNRGSNTEAFF
>TRBJ1-5|TRBV18|-|-
TGTGCCAGCTCACCCGGTTTAAATCAGCCCCAGCATTTT
CASSPGLNQPQHF
>TRBJ1-6|TRBV19|-|TRBD1
TGTGCCAGTAGGTGGACAGGGGTACGTTCACCCCTCCACTTT
CASRWTGVRSPLHF
>TRBJ2-7|TRBV6-4|-|TRBD1
TGTGCCACCGGGACAGGGATTTCCTACGAGCAGTACTTC
CATGTGISYEQYF
>TRBJ2-3|TRBV19|-|TRBD2
TGTGCCAGTAGCATCGGACTAGCGGGGGGGCCCTGGAGCACAGATACGCAGTATTTT
CASSIGLAGGPWSTDTQYF
>TRBJ2-3|TRBV6-4|-|TRBD1
TGTGCCAGCAGTGACACTCACAGGGGGCCGTTTGGCACAGATACGCAGTATTTT
CASSDTHRGPFGTDTQYF
>TRBJ1-2|TRBV2|-|TRBD1
TGTGCCAGCAGTGAAGAGGGGGCTAAGTACACCTTC
CASSEEGAKYTF
>TRBJ2-5|TRBV7-8|-|-
TGTGCCAGCAGCTTACTCGGCGGTCAAGAGACCCAGTACTTC
CASSLLGGQETQYF
>TRBJ1-5|TRBV20-1|few|-
TGCAGTGCTAGTCCCTCAGGGGCCAACAATCAGCCCCAGCATTTT
CSASPSGANNQPQHF
>TRBJ2-2|TRBV19|-|TRBD1
TGTGCCACCGAAGGACAGGGCTGGAACACCGGGGAGCTGTTTTTT
CATEGQGWNTGELFF
>TRBJ2-1|TRBV2|-|TRBD1
TGTGCCAGCTTTAGGGGGACAGGGGGCTTCTACAATGAGCAGTTCTTC
CASFRGTGGFYNEQFF
>TRBJ1-1|TRBV13|-|-
TGTGCCAGCAGTCTTCAGGGAAAGGGGACTGAAGCTTTCTTT
CASSLQGKGTEAFF
>TRBJ2-7|TRBV7-9|-|-
TGTGCCAGCAGCGGGCCGGCCAAGGGGTTTGCAGCCTACGAGCAGTACTTC
CASSGPAKGFAAYEQYF
>TRBJ1-1|TRBV6-5|-|-
TGTGCCATCAAAAAGGAGGGAGGAAACACTGAAGCTTTCTTT
CAIKKEGGNTEAFF
>TRBJ2-3|TRBV10-3|-|-
TGTGCCATCAGTGCGAGGTCCACCCAGGGGACAGATACGCAGTATTTT
CAISARSTQGTDTQYF
>TRBJ2-7|TRBV6-5|-|-
TGTGCCAGCAGTTACTCGCGCTACGAGCAGTACTTC
CASSYSRYEQYF
>TRBJ1-1|TRBV19|-|-
TGTGCCAGTAGTATAGATAAGGGAGGGGCGAGAATGAACACTGAAGCTTTCTTT
CASSIDKGGARMNTEAFF
>TRBJ1-1|TRBV19|-|TRBD1
TGTGCCAGTCGAGACAGGGCCCTGAACACTGAAGCTTTCTTT
CASRDRALNTEAFF
>TRBJ2-1|TRBV7-6|-|-
TGTGCCAGCAGCCTATTTGCGGGCGGCGCAGATGAGCAGTTCTTC
CASSLFAGGADEQFF
>TRBJ2-2|TRBV19|-|-
TGTGCCAGTAGTATTGCAGGAATCGGGGAGCTGTTTTTT
CASSIAGIGELFF
>TRBJ1-4|TRBV2|few|-
TGTGCCAGCAGTCTGGATAGCGGAAAACTGTTTTTT
CASSLDSGKLFF
>TRBJ1-2|TRBV27|medium-sized|-
TGTGCCAGCAGTTTAGGGCCAGAATTCTATGGCTACACCTTC
CASSLGPEFYGYTF
>TRBJ2-3|TRBV7-2|-|TRBD2
TGTGCCTCAGCGGGAATGACAGATACGCAGTATTTT
CASAGMTDTQYF
>TRBJ2-5|TRBV5-6|-|-
TGTGCCAGCAGCTCGAGAGGGAGTGTCGTGGAGACCCAGTACTTC
CASSSRGSVVETQYF
>TRBJ2-3|TRBV5-6|-|TRBD2
TGTGCCAGCAGCGTCAAAAGACTAGCGGGAGGATATACGCAGTATTTT
CASSVKRLAGGYTQYF
>TRBJ2-1|TRBV5-5|-|TRBD2
TGTGCCAGCAGGCTCGGGCTAGCGGGAGCGCTGAGCTCCTACAATGAGCAGTTCTTC
CASRLGLAGALSSYNEQFF
>TRBJ1-1|TRBV19|few|-
TGTGCCAGTAGTATGCACCAGGGCCAAGCTTTCTTT
CASSMHQGQAFF
>TRBJ1-4|TRBV3-1/TRBV3-2|-|TRBD1
TGTGCCAGCACACTAGGACAGGGGGCGATTAATGAAAAACTGTTTTTT
CASTLGQGAINEKLFF
>TRBJ2-3|TRBV5-5|-|TRBD2
TGTGCCAGCAGCTTGGAATTAGCGGGAAGCACAGATACGCAGTATTTT
CASSLELAGSTDTQYF